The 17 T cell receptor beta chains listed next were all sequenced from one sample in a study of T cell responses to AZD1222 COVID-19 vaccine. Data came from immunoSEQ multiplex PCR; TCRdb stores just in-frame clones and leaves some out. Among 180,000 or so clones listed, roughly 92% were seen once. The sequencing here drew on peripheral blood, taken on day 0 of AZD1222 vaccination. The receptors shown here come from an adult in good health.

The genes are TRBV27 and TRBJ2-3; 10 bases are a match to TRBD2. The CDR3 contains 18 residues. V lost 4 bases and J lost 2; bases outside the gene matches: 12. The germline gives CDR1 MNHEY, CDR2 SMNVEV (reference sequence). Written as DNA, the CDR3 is TGTGCCAGCAGTTCCTTCAAGCGGGAGGGCCCCTCCACAGATACGCAGTATTTT. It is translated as CASSSFKREGPSTDTQYF.

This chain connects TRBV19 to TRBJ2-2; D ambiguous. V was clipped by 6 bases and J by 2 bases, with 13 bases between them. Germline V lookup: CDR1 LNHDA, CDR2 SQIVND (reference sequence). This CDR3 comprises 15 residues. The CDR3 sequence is CASRMSQTNTGELFF. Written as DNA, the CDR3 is TGTGCCAGTAGGATGAGCCAGACCAACACCGGGGAGCTGTTTTTT.

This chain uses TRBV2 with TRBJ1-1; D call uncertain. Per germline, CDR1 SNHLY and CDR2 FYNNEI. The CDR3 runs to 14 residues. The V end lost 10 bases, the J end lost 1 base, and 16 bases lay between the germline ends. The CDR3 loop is CAIQKGTANTEAFF. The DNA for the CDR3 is TGTGCCATCCAGAAAGGCACAGCGAACACTGAAGCTTTCTTT.

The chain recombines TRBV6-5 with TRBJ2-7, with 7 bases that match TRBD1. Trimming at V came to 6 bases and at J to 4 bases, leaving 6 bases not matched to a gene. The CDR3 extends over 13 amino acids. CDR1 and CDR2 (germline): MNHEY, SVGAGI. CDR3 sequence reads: CASRRQGKYEQYF. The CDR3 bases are TGTGCCAGCAGACGACAGGGAAAGTACGAGCAGTACTTC.

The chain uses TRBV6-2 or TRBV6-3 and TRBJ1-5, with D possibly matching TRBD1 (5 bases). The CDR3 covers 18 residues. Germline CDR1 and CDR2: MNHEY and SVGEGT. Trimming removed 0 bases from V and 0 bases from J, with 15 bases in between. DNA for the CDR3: TGTGCCAGCAGTTACTCCTCAGGGTTGAGGAGTAGCAATCAGCCCCAGCATTTT. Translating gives CASSYSSGLRSSNQPQHF.

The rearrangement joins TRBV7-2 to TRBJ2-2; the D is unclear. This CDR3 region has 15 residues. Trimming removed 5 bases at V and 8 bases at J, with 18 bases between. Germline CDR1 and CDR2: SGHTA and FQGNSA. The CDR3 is CASSPQLTHLGELFF. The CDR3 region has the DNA TGTGCCAGCAGCCCCCAATTGACACATTTAGGGGAGCTGTTTTTT.

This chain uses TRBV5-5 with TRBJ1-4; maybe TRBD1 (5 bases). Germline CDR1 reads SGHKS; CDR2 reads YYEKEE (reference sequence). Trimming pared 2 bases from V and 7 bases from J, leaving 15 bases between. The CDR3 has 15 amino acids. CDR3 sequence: CASSLGGTQSEKLFF. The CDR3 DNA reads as TGTGCCAGCAGCTTAGGTGGGACGCAATCTGAAAAACTGTTTTTT.

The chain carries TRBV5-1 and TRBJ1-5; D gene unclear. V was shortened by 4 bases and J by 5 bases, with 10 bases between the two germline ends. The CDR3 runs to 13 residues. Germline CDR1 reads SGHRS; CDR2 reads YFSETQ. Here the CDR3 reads CASSQGRDQPQHF. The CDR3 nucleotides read TGCGCCAGCAGCCAAGGACGCGATCAGCCCCAGCATTTT.

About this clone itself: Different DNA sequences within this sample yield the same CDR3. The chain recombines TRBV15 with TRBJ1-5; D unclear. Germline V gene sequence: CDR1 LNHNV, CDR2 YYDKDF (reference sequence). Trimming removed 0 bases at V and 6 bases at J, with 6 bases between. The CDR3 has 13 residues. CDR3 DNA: TGTGCCACCAGCAGAGATCGGGGTCAGCCCCAGCATTTT. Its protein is CATSRDRGQPQHF.

The CDR3 protein is CATSDLPGVEGYTF. CDR3 in DNA: TGTGCCACCAGTGATTTGCCCGGGGTTGAGGGCTACACCTTC. The chain uses TRBV24-1 and TRBJ1-2; D is uncertain. Germline lookup yields CDR1 KGHDR and CDR2 SFDVKD. CDR3 size: 14 residues. V lost 0 bases and J 8 bases, leaving 12 bases between the germline ends.

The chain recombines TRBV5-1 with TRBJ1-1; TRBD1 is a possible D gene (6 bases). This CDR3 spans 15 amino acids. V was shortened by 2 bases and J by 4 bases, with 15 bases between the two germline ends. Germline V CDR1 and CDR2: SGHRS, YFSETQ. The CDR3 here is CASSLQGSGPTEAFF. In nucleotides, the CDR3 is TGCGCCAGCAGCTTACAGGGTTCAGGACCCACTGAAGCTTTCTTT.

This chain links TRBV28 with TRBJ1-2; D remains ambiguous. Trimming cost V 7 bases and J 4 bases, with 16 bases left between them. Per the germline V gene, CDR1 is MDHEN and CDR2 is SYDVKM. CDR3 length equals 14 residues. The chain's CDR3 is CASKRATLGYGYTF. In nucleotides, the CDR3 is TGTGCCAGCAAGAGGGCCACCCTGGGCTATGGCTACACCTTC.

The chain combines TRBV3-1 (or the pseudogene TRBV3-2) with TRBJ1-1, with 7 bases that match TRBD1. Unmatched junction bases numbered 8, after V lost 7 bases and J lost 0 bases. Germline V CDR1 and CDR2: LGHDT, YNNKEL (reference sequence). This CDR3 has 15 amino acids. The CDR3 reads CASTQGGALNTEAFF. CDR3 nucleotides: TGTGCCAGCACCCAGGGGGGAGCCCTGAACACTGAAGCTTTCTTT.

The CDR3: CASSSAGNSGNTIYF. The DNA for the CDR3 is TGTGCCAGCAGCTCCGCCGGTAACTCTGGAAACACCATATATTTT. The rearrangement joins TRBV5-4 to TRBJ1-3; unclear D gene. CDR1 is SGHNT, CDR2 YYREEE, per germline (reference sequence). This CDR3 has 15 amino acids. V gave up 3 bases and J gave up 0 bases, with 10 bases separating them.

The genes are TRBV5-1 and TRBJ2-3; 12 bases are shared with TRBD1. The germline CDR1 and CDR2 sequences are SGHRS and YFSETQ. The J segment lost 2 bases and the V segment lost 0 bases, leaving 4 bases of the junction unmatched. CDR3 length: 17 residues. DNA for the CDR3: TGCGCCAGCAGCTTGGGGGGACAGGGGGCGAACACAGATACGCAGTATTTT. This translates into CASSLGGQGANTDTQYF. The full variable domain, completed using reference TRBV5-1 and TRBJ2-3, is KAGVTQTPRYLIKTRGQQVTLSCSPISGHRSVSWYQQTPGQGLQFLFEYFSETQRNKGNFPGRFSGRQFSNSRSEMNVSTLELGDSALYLCASSLGGQGANTDTQYFGPGTRLTVL.

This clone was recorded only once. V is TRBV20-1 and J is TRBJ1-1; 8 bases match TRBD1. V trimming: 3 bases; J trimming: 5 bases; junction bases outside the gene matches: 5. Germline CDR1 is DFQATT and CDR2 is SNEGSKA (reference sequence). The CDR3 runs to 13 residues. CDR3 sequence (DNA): TGCAGTGCTAGTCAGGGGGCCCTTACTGAAGCTTTCTTT. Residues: CSASQGALTEAFF.

As DNA, the CDR3 is TGTGCTAGTGGTTTGGCCGGGACAGGGTCTGGAAACACCATATATTTT. The encoded protein is CASGLAGTGSGNTIYF. The rearrangement uses TRBV12-5 and TRBJ1-3; 9 bases match TRBD1. V lost 1 base to trimming and J lost 1 base; unmatched junction nucleotides: 2. The germline V gene has CDR1 LGHNT and CDR2 FRNRAP. The CDR3 loop spans 16 amino acids. Complete variable domain (other parts from reference TRBV12-5 and TRBJ1-3): DARVTQTPRHKVTEMGQEVTMRCQPILGHNTVFWYRQTMMQGLELLAYFRNRAPLDDSGMPKDRFSAEMPDATLATLKIQPSEPRDSAVYFCASGLAGTGSGNTIYFGEGSWLTVV.